The T cell receptor beta chain described here comes from a study of OX40 agonist ivuxolimab in advanced cancers. On the study more broadly: Patients received intravenous ivuxolimab every 2 weeks at 0.01 to 10 mg/kg. Antecedent anti-PD-1, anti-PD-L1 or anti-CTLA-4 therapy was permissible, with over 35% having received some. Study-wide findings and caveats: In the 0.1-3.0 mg/kg groups, partial responders showed among the lowest expansion.

Baseline, cycle 4 day 1, and cycle 7 day 1 were the blood sampling points. As concerns this clone: The antigen is unknown.

CDR1 SGHTA and CDR2 FQGTGA come from the germline V gene. V shed 0 bases and J 8 bases; nucleotides not matched to a gene: 5. The CDR3 totals 14 residues. The table came from immunoSEQ multiplex PCR; TCRdb's copy has only in-frame clones and leaves some out. Of more than 65,000 clones detected, 85% appear once; the ten largest clones hold roughly 6.1%. This chain links TRBV7-3 with TRBJ1-2; 8 nucleotides align to TRBD1. Sequenced here: CD4+ or CD8+ T cells sorted from blood, sampled in a trial of the OX40 agonist ivuxolimab. The clonotype comes from an adult with an advanced solid tumor such as melanoma, head and neck, liver or kidney cancer. This chain's CDR3 is CASSLTQGAEGYTF. Written as DNA, the CDR3 is TGTGCCAGCAGCTTAACCCAGGGGGCGGAGGGCTACACCTTC.